The 23 T cell receptor beta chains reported below all come from one sample, sequenced in a study of blood T cell repertoires in COVID-19. Some clones are missing from TCRdb's copy, which holds only in-frame ones; the method was immunoSEQ multiplex PCR. This sample yields just over 300,000 clones, of which 85% to 90% are seen a single time; less than 4.5% belongs to the top ten. Material: PBMCs or T cells enriched from blood (not recorded which). Receptors were obtained from a young man who had recovered from COVID-19.

The chain links TRBV6-5 to TRBJ2-7; maybe TRBD1 (5 bases). Trimming took 5 bases from V and 1 from J, leaving 6 bases between them. This CDR3 has 12 amino acids. Germline V gene data show CDR1 as MNHEY and CDR2 as SVGAGI. The CDR3 sequence: CASSQGSYEQYF. As DNA, the CDR3 is TGTGCCAGCAGTCAGGGTTCCTACGAGCAGTACTTC.

This chain uses TRBV11-2 with TRBJ1-2; D gene unclear. Per germline, CDR1 SGHAT and CDR2 FQNNGV. This CDR3 is 14 amino acids long. V lost 7 bases to trimming and J lost 5 bases, with 17 bases between them. CDR3 nucleotide sequence: TGTGCCAGCACCCCTGGGGAGGGCACTTATGGCTACACCTTC. Its protein is CASTPGEGTYGYTF. The full variable domain, completed using reference TRBV11-2 and TRBJ1-2, is EAGVAQSPRYKIIEKRQSVAFWCNPISGHATLYWYQQILGQGPKLLIQFQNNGVVDDSQLPKDRFSAERLKGVDSTLKIQPAKLEDSAVYLCASTPGEGTYGYTFGSGTRLTVV.

The V gene is TRBV29-1, the J gene TRBJ2-5; 15 bases are a match to TRBD2. CDR1 and CDR2 (germline): SQVTM, ANQGSEA. This CDR3 is built from 16 residues. J lost 5 bases, V lost 1 base, and 5 bases had no gene match. The CDR3 spells CSVEGTSGRAFETQYF. Here the CDR3 DNA reads TGCAGCGTTGAAGGGACTAGCGGGAGGGCCTTTGAGACCCAGTACTTC.

The CDR3 here is CASGRLRGSNQPQHF. CDR3 DNA: TGTGCCAGCGGGAGGCTCCGGGGAAGCAATCAGCCCCAGCATTTT. The gene calls are TRBV6-5 and TRBJ1-5; unclear D gene. Germline V lookup: CDR1 MNHEY, CDR2 SVGAGI. The CDR3 consists of 15 residues. The ends were cut back, 8 bases at V and 1 base at J, with 15 bases in the middle.

This clone was counted once. The chain joins TRBV3-1 (or the pseudogene TRBV3-2) to TRBJ2-2, with 8 bases identical to TRBD2. The J segment lost 6 bases and the V segment lost 3 bases, leaving 0 bases of the junction unmatched. Germline values: CDR1 LGHDT, CDR2 YNNKEL (reference sequence). This CDR3 contains 13 residues. The chain's CDR3 is CASSHGGAGELFF. In DNA form, the CDR3 reads TGTGCCAGCAGCCACGGGGGGGCCGGGGAGCTGTTTTTT.

The V and J genes are TRBV5-4 and TRBJ2-5; 9 bases line up with TRBD1. The V gene end was trimmed by 1 base and the J gene end by 3 bases; junction bases not matched to a gene: 4. Germline-derived CDR1 and CDR2 are SGHNT and YYREEE (reference sequence). The CDR3 has 15 amino acids. The DNA for the CDR3 is TGTGCCAGCAGCTTGCGGACAGGGGTCGAAGAGACCCAGTACTTC. It yields the protein CASSLRTGVEETQYF.

As regards this clone: A read error may account for a junction end that differs from germline. The chain combines TRBV7-7 with TRBJ2-4; D perhaps matches TRBD1 (6 bases). The CDR3 sequence is 15 residues long. The V gene's germline CDR1 is SSHAT and CDR2 FNYEAQ (reference sequence). This chain's CDR3 is CASSSAGAVEDIQYF. For the CDR3, the DNA is TGTGCTAGCAGCTCAGCAGGGGCGGTCGAGGACATTCAGTACTTC.

This chain connects TRBV7-9 to TRBJ1-1; 8 bases fit TRBD1. CDR1 is SEHNR, CDR2 FQNEAQ, per germline (reference sequence). The CDR3 covers 16 residues. V shed 2 bases and J 1 base; nucleotides not matched to a gene: 6. CDR3 nucleotide sequence: TGTGCCAGCAGCTTACAGGGGGCCACGCCGAACACTGAAGCTTTCTTT. It specifies CASSLQGATPNTEAFF.

V gene TRBV27 combines with J gene TRBJ2-3; 7 nucleotides align to TRBD1. The J segment lost 3 bases and the V segment lost 2 bases, leaving 11 bases of the junction unmatched. Germline assignment: CDR1 MNHEY and CDR2 SMNVEV (reference sequence). CDR3 length equals 17 residues. The CDR3 nucleotides are TGTGCCAGCAGTTTAATAATGCTAGGGGGCGCTACAGATACGCAGTATTTT. Its translation is CASSLIMLGGATDTQYF.

This clone is a singleton in its sample. The rearrangement links TRBV18 to TRBJ1-4; no firm D call. V lost 3 bases to trimming and J lost 7 bases, with 15 bases between them. The CDR3 totals 15 residues. Germline V gene data show CDR1 as KGHSH and CDR2 as LQKENI. CDR3 DNA: TGTGCCAGCTCACCCTATAACGCGCGCGGTGAAAAACTGTTTTTT. This codes for CASSPYNARGEKLFF.

This chain links TRBV5-1 with TRBJ2-7; 7 bases are a match to TRBD1. Germline loops: CDR1 SGHRS, CDR2 YFSETQ. J lost 4 bases, V lost 5 bases, and 9 bases had no gene match. This CDR3 is 14 amino acids long. CDR3 sequence reads: CASSQTGSPYEQYF. DNA of the CDR3: TGCGCCAGCAGTCAGACAGGGAGTCCTTACGAGCAGTACTTC.

This rearrangement joins TRBV5-4 to TRBJ2-3; a possible D gene is TRBD1 (5 bases). This CDR3 contains 14 residues. V was shortened by 2 bases and J by 0 bases, with 7 bases between the two germline ends. Germline V gene sequence: CDR1 SGHNT, CDR2 YYREEE (reference sequence). CDR3 amino acids: CASSFDRSTDTQYF. The CDR3 nucleotides read TGTGCCAGCAGCTTTGACAGAAGCACAGATACGCAGTATTTT. Based on the CDR3 plus reference TRBV5-4 and TRBJ2-3, the full variable domain is ETGVTQSPTHLIKTRGQQVTLRCSSQSGHNTVSWYQQALGQGPQFIFQYYREEENGRGNFPPRFSGLQFPNYSSELNVNALELDDSALYLCASSFDRSTDTQYFGPGTRLTVL.

The chain is built from TRBV19 and TRBJ2-2; D may be TRBD2 (5 bases). V was pared by 3 bases and J by 6 bases, with 14 bases between. The germline V gene has CDR1 LNHDA and CDR2 SQIVND (reference sequence). The CDR3 is 15 amino acids. CDR3 nucleotide sequence: TGTGCCAGTAGTATCTCAACGGGAAGGGCCGGGGAGCTGTTTTTT. Amino acids: CASSISTGRAGELFF. The full variable domain, its missing parts supplied by reference TRBV19 and TRBJ2-2, is DGGITQSPKYLFRKEGQNVTLSCEQNLNHDAMYWYRQDPGQGLRLIYYSQIVNDFQKGDIAEGYSVSREKKESFPLTVTSAQKNPTAFYLCASSISTGRAGELFFGEGSRLTVL.

This chain joins TRBV13 and TRBJ1-3, with TRBD1 as a possible D gene (6 bases). CDR1 is PRHDT and CDR2 is FYEKMQ in the germline V gene (reference sequence). The CDR3 runs to 15 residues. Trimming cost V 2 bases and J 4 bases, with 12 bases left between them. The DNA for the CDR3 is TGTGCCAGCAGCTTATACCGGGGGGCCGGAAACACCATATATTTT. Residues: CASSLYRGAGNTIYF.

The chain joins TRBV10-3 to TRBJ1-1; 7 nucleotides line up with TRBD1. CDR3 length: 15 residues. Per the germline V gene, CDR1 is ENHRY and CDR2 is SYGVKD. Trimming cost V 3 bases and J 1 base; bases outside gene matches: 5. The CDR3 sequence: CAISEPGQQNTEAFF. In nucleotides, the CDR3 is TGTGCCATCAGTGAACCGGGACAGCAGAACACTGAAGCTTTCTTT.

The rearrangement joins TRBV5-4 to TRBJ1-2; D might be TRBD1 (6 bases). CDR1 SGHNT and CDR2 YYREEE come from the germline V gene (reference sequence). V was shortened by 3 bases and J by 1 base, with 19 bases between the two germline ends. The CDR3 loop spans 17 amino acids. The CDR3 DNA is TGTGCCAGCAGCTCGCACGGGGGGCGAACGTTTAACTATGGCTACACCTTC. Residues: CASSSHGGRTFNYGYTF.

This sequence joins TRBV11-1 and TRBJ1-1; no firm D call. Trimming left V 4 bases short and J 2 bases short, with 11 bases between. This CDR3 is built from 14 residues. Per germline, CDR1 SGHAT and CDR2 FQDESV (reference sequence). The CDR3 DNA sequence: TGTGCCAGCAGCTCAGTGATTGGTAACACTGAAGCTTTCTTT. This translates into CASSSVIGNTEAFF.

The rearrangement joins TRBV6-4 to TRBJ2-2; D is possibly TRBD2 (5 bases). Per the germline V gene, CDR1 is MRHNA and CDR2 is SNTAGT. This CDR3 comprises 14 residues. The germline V and J ends were trimmed by 4 bases and 4 bases, with 10 bases remaining between them. The CDR3 DNA is TGTGCCAGCAGTGTGGACGGGGTCACCGGGGAGCTGTTTTTT. Its protein product is CASSVDGVTGELFF.

This chain connects TRBV28 to TRBJ1-2; a weak D match, TRBD1 (6 bases). The CDR3 extends over 13 amino acids. Trimming cost V 6 bases and J 6 bases, with 14 bases left between them. The germline gives CDR1 MDHEN, CDR2 SYDVKM. CDR3 sequence: CASRRLTGHGYTF. CDR3 DNA sequence: TGTGCCAGCAGACGCCTTACAGGGCATGGCTACACCTTC.

The chain recombines TRBV12-3 or TRBV12-4 with TRBJ1-6; D is undetermined. CDR3 length equals 13 residues. The CDR3: CGRGFSYNSPLHF. CDR3 in DNA: TGTGGGAGAGGTTTCTCCTATAATTCACCCCTCCACTTT.

The DNA of the CDR3 is TGTGCCAGCAGCGTAGATCAGGGGCGCGCAAAGACCCAGTACTTC. It encodes CASSVDQGRAKTQYF. V is TRBV9 and J is TRBJ2-5; D is perhaps TRBD1 (6 bases). Germline V gives CDR1 SGDLS, CDR2 YYNGEE. This CDR3 has 15 residues. Trimming took 0 bases from V and 6 from J, leaving 15 bases between them. Combining the CDR3 with reference TRBV9 and TRBJ2-5 gives the whole variable domain DSGVTQTPKHLITATGQRVTLRCSPRSGDLSVYWYQQSLDQGLQFLIQYYNGEERAKGNILERFSAQQFPDLHSELNLSSLELGDSALYFCASSVDQGRAKTQYFGPGTRLLVL.

The rearrangement uses TRBV19 and TRBJ2-1; D is undetermined. The CDR3 is 13 amino acids. V was pared by 6 bases and J by 6 bases, with 12 bases between. Germline assignment: CDR1 LNHDA and CDR2 SQIVND (reference sequence). The CDR3 spells CASSNPSTNEQFF. The CDR3 nucleotides are TGTGCCAGTAGCAACCCCAGTACCAATGAGCAGTTCTTC.

The V gene is TRBV6-5, the J gene TRBJ2-7; weak D call: TRBD2 (6 bases). This CDR3 contains 15 residues. With 1 base removed from V and 6 bases from J, the gap between germline ends came to 16 bases. The V gene's germline CDR1 is MNHEY and CDR2 SVGAGI. The CDR3 region is CASSYWTRGLREQYF. For the CDR3, the DNA is TGTGCCAGCAGTTACTGGACAAGGGGACTCCGCGAGCAGTACTTC.